The clone carrying this TCR beta chain was recorded a few times. Germline CDR1 is MNHEY and CDR2 is SVGAGI. The V and J ends lost 2 bases and 0 bases respectively, with 11 bases between them. The CDR3 has 15 residues. This record belongs to a study of blood T cells in healthy people across ages. Isolated PBMCs totaled at least 6.5 million in each sample. Alongside a J-beta primer mix, a sample-barcoded 5' primer served in a second PCR lasting about 7 to 11 cycles. Researchers report that each sample yielded at least 2.5 million CDR3-containing paired-end reads. One entry per CDR3 protein, called by TCRdb with MiXCR from the 5' RACE reads. The table records fewer than 900,000 distinct CDR3 sequences, 43% of them present only once.

The chain joins TRBV6-5 to TRBJ2-7; D not certain. This clonotype was sampled from a woman in her sixties in good health. What was sequenced was blood. The CDR3 loop reads CASSYMGRTSYEQYF. Written as DNA, the CDR3 is TGTGCCAGCAGTTACATGGGCAGGACCTCCTACGAGCAGTACTTC.